This TCR beta chain was identified during a study of blood T cell repertoires in COVID-19. Study-level background: Whether acute or convalescent, the COVID-19 samples came from the United States, Italy and Spain. PBMCs, B-cell-depleted T cells, or T cells were the source of the cDNA or gDNA that made up the material.

V was pared by 5 bases and J by 6 bases, with 8 bases of the junction left unmatched. Germline V gene data show CDR1 as GTSNPN and CDR2 as SVGIG (reference sequence). The CDR3 totals 13 residues. Per the original data handling: Estimation of nucleated cell counts relied on the amplification of reference gene primers. Profiled with immunoSEQ multiplex PCR; TCRdb holds only in-frame clones, not every one. That table gives V, J and clone size, and the DNA gave D and trimming. The table lists approximately 150,000 clones, more than 75% of them singletons. The chain joins TRBV30 to TRBJ1-2; 8 nucleotides line up with TRBD1. Sample: peripheral blood. The TCR comes from a man aged 60 to 75 with acute or convalescent COVID-19. The CDR3 here is CAWDPGQGDGYTF. As DNA, the CDR3 is TGTGCCTGGGACCCCGGACAGGGAGATGGCTACACCTTC.